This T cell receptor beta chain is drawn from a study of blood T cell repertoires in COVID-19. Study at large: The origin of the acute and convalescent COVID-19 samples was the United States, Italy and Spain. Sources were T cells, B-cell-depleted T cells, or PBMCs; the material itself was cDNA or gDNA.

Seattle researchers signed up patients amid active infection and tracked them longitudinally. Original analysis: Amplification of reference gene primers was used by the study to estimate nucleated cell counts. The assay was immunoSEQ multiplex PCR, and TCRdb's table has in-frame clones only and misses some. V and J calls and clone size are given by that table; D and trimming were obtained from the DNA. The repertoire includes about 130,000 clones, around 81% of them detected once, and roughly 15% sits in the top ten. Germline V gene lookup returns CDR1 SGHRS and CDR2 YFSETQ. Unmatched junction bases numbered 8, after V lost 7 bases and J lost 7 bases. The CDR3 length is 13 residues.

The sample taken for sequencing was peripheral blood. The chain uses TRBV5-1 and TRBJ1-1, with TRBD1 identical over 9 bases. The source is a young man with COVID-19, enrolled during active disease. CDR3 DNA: TGCGCCAGCTCTAGGACAGGGGAGATTGAAGCTTTCTTT. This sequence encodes CASSRTGEIEAFF.